Presented here are 22 T cell receptor beta chains from one specimen sequenced in a study of T cells after yellow fever vaccination. TCRdb reprocessed the 5' RACE reads via MiXCR and lists one record per CDR3 protein. The profile shows 620,000 or so distinct CDR3 sequences, around an eighth of them singletons. This specimen consisted of PBMCs, obtained on the day of the yellow fever booster vaccination. The origin of the receptors is a man aged 25 to 40 who received the YFV17D yellow fever vaccine.

This clonotype was detected a few times. The rearrangement joins TRBV2 to TRBJ2-5; D is uncertain. There are 11 residues in the CDR3. Trimming took off 10 bases at V and 6 bases at J, with 12 bases between the two ends. Germline assignment: CDR1 SNHLY and CDR2 FYNNEI. CDR3 DNA: TGTGCCACACGCGTGGGCCAGACCCAGTACTTC. Translating it yields CATRVGQTQYF. The full variable domain, with the rest looked up from reference TRBV2 and TRBJ2-5, is EPEVTQTPSHQVTQMGQEVILRCVPISNHLYFYWYRQILGQKVEFLVSFYNNEISEKSEIFDDQFSVERPDGSNFTLKIRSTKLEDSAMYFCATRVGQTQYFGPGTRLLVL.

The genes are TRBV7-6 and TRBJ2-2; D gene unclear. CDR1 SGHVS and CDR2 FNYEAQ come from the germline V gene. The CDR3 is 12 residues long. Trimming shortened V by 2 bases and J by 8 bases, and 6 bases separated the two germline ends. The CDR3 loop reads CASSLSMGELFF. CDR3 nucleotide sequence: TGTGCCAGCAGCTTATCTATGGGGGAGCTGTTTTTT.

The DNA for the CDR3 is TGCAGTGGGGGTTCGACAGCCCACACTGAAGCTTTCTTT. It codes for CSGGSTAHTEAFF. The V call is TRBV20-1, the J call TRBJ1-1; a possible D gene is TRBD1 (5 bases). Between the trimmed V and J ends, which lost 7 bases and 3 bases, there was a span of 15 bases. The CDR3 is 13 amino acids. Germline CDR1 reads DFQATT; CDR2 reads SNEGSKA (reference sequence).

This clonotype came up a few times. V gene TRBV20-1 combines with J gene TRBJ1-1, with 8 positions matching TRBD1. The CDR3 runs 14 residues. The J segment lost 1 base and the V segment lost 6 bases, leaving 7 bases of the junction unmatched. From germline, CDR1 is DFQATT and CDR2 SNEGSKA (reference sequence). The CDR3 nucleotides are TGCAGTGCCCCTAGGACAGGGAAGAACACTGAAGCTTTCTTT. As protein: CSAPRTGKNTEAFF.

In this sample, this clonotype turned up a few times. This chain joins TRBV7-2 and TRBJ1-3, with no clear D. The CDR3 sequence is 17 residues long. Germline CDR1 SGHTA, CDR2 FQGNSA. V lost 1 base, J lost 2 bases, and 15 bases lay in between. The CDR3 DNA sequence: TGTGCCAGCAGCTTAGGTTCCCTAAGCAGCACTGGAAACACCATATATTTT. Its translation: CASSLGSLSSTGNTIYF.

At least ten counts were recorded for this clonotype. The chain joins TRBV7-3 to TRBJ2-1, with 7 bases identical to TRBD1. CDR1 and CDR2 (germline): SGHTA, FQGTGA. V lost 3 bases to trimming and J lost 5 bases; unmatched junction nucleotides: 1. The CDR3 totals 13 residues. The CDR3 sequence: CASSLGTDNEQFF. CDR3 sequence (DNA): TGTGCCAGCAGCTTGGGGACAGACAATGAGCAGTTCTTC.

Only a few counts were recorded for this clonotype. The chain joins TRBV5-1 to TRBJ2-3; D may match TRBD1 or TRBD2 (5 bases each). Between the trimmed V and J ends, which lost 4 bases and 2 bases, there was a span of 17 bases. This CDR3 is 16 amino acids long. The germline gives CDR1 SGHRS, CDR2 YFSETQ. For the CDR3, the DNA is TGCGCCAGCAGCCAGTACGGGACGGGAAACACAGATACGCAGTATTTT. Protein sequence: CASSQYGTGNTDTQYF. The complete variable domain, with remaining parts taken from reference TRBV5-1 and TRBJ2-3, reads KAGVTQTPRYLIKTRGQQVTLSCSPISGHRSVSWYQQTPGQGLQFLFEYFSETQRNKGNFPGRFSGRQFSNSRSEMNVSTLELGDSALYLCASSQYGTGNTDTQYFGPGTRLTVL.

The rearrangement links TRBV18 to TRBJ1-5; D is ambiguous. The V gene lost 3 bases and the J gene lost 6 bases, with 18 bases spanning the gap. Germline V gene sequence: CDR1 KGHSH, CDR2 LQKENI. There are 16 residues in the CDR3. In DNA, the CDR3 is TGTGCCAGCTCACCCGTCGGTTCAGGTCGTGGTCAGCCCCAGCATTTT. The encoded protein is CASSPVGSGRGQPQHF.

V and J are TRBV12-3 or TRBV12-4 and TRBJ2-7; weak D call: TRBD2 (6 bases). The CDR3 length is 13 residues. V was shortened by 5 bases and J by 6 bases, with 14 bases between the two germline ends. In nucleotides, the CDR3 is TGTGCCAGCAGTGCGGGATCTGACCCCGAGCAGTACTTC. Its protein is CASSAGSDPEQYF.

This clonotype was seen a handful of times. The rearrangement links TRBV4-3 to TRBJ1-1; possibly TRBD1 for D (5 bases). Trimming removed 6 bases from V and 0 bases from J, with 14 bases in between. From germline, CDR1 is LGHNA and CDR2 YSLEER. The CDR3 spans 15 residues. CDR3 DNA sequence: TGCGCCAGCAGATCGTCGGGGGTGATGAACACTGAAGCTTTCTTT. The encoded protein is CASRSSGVMNTEAFF.

The chain uses TRBV6-1 and TRBJ2-7, with no clear D. CDR1 MNHNS and CDR2 SASEGT come from the germline V gene. Trimming took 6 bases from V and 0 from J, leaving 15 bases between them. CDR3 size: 15 residues. The CDR3 loop is CASRTAVSSSYEQYF. In nucleotides, the CDR3 is TGTGCCAGCAGAACAGCCGTTAGCAGCTCCTACGAGCAGTACTTC.

The rearrangement joins TRBV3-1 to TRBJ2-3, with 8 nucleotides matching TRBD2. The length of the CDR3 is 14 residues. Germline CDR1 and CDR2: LGHDT and YNNKEL (reference sequence). V trimming: 4 bases; J trimming: 5 bases; junction bases outside the gene matches: 5. CDR3 in amino acids: CASSPGLGVDTQYF. The CDR3 DNA is TGTGCCAGCAGCCCGGGACTAGGAGTAGATACGCAGTATTTT.

This chain uses TRBV6-1 with TRBJ2-3, with 7 bases matching TRBD2. Germline CDR1 is MNHNS and CDR2 is SASEGT. This CDR3 has 17 amino acids. After removal of 6 bases from V and 1 base from J, the junction contained 13 bases not matched to a gene. The CDR3 nucleotides are TGTGCCAGCAGCCCAACGGTATCGGGGGGTGGCACAGATACGCAGTATTTT. Residues: CASSPTVSGGGTDTQYF.

The chain joins TRBV7-2 to TRBJ2-7, with D hard to call. V was pared by 1 base and J by 0 bases, with 10 bases between. From germline, CDR1 is SGHTA and CDR2 FQGNSA. The CDR3 loop spans 15 amino acids. The CDR3 bases are TGTGCCAGCAGCTTAGGTGTGGTTGGCTCCTACGAGCAGTACTTC. Amino acids: CASSLGVVGSYEQYF.

The chain is built from TRBV18 and TRBJ2-7; 9 positions agree with TRBD1. Germline CDR1 reads KGHSH; CDR2 reads LQKENI. The CDR3 consists of 14 residues. V gave up 3 bases and J gave up 5 bases; unmatched junction bases: 5. The CDR3 protein is CASSPLGQGNEQYF. The CDR3 nucleotides are TGTGCCAGCTCACCCCTCGGACAGGGGAACGAGCAGTACTTC.

The V gene is TRBV29-1, the J gene TRBJ2-7; the D gene is possibly TRBD1 (6 bases). Germline V gene sequence: CDR1 SQVTM, CDR2 ANQGSEA. This CDR3 is built from 13 residues. Trimming cost V 7 bases and J 4 bases, with 17 bases left between them. In DNA, the CDR3 is TGCAGCGCCTTCCTCGGACAGAGTTACGAGCAGTACTTC. Its protein product is CSAFLGQSYEQYF.

This clonotype was seen once. J is TRBJ1-5 and V is TRBV12-3 or TRBV12-4; TRBD1 matches 7 bases. V lost 5 bases, J lost 7 bases, and 8 bases stayed unmatched. CDR3 length: 14 residues. The CDR3 here is CASSPQGGGQPQHF. The CDR3 region has the DNA TGTGCCAGCAGTCCGCAGGGGGGAGGGCAGCCCCAGCATTTT.

J is TRBJ2-1 and V is TRBV7-2; 11 bases map to TRBD2. This CDR3 comprises 15 residues. Germline V CDR1 and CDR2: SGHTA, FQGNSA. The V and J ends lost 3 bases and 9 bases, in that order; junction bases with no gene match: 7. The CDR3 coding sequence is TGTGCCAGCAGCTTTAATAGCGGGAGGGCCGTTGAGCAGTTCTTC. Translated, it gives CASSFNSGRAVEQFF.

In this sample, this clonotype turned up a few times. The chain links TRBV5-4 to TRBJ2-7; no definite D call. In germline, CDR1 is SGHNT, CDR2 YYREEE (reference sequence). The CDR3 has 13 residues. The ends were cut back, 5 bases at V and 6 bases at J, with 15 bases in the middle. The CDR3 DNA sequence: TGTGCCAGCAGTTTTTTTCTCATTGGCGAGCAGTACTTC. Protein sequence: CASSFFLIGEQYF.

The gene calls are TRBV10-3 and TRBJ1-2, with 11 bases aligning to TRBD1. This CDR3 is built from 17 residues. Germline CDR1 and CDR2: ENHRY and SYGVKD. The ends lost 0 bases at V and 3 bases at J; junction bases unmatched: 6. The CDR3 is CAISESGTGGSHYGYTF. The CDR3 bases are TGTGCCATCAGTGAGTCTGGGACAGGGGGATCTCACTATGGCTACACCTTC.

This chain joins TRBV25-1 and TRBJ2-5; a weak D match, TRBD1 (5 bases). The CDR3 totals 15 residues. With 4 bases removed from V and 4 bases from J, the gap between germline ends came to 16 bases. Germline CDR1 is MGHDK and CDR2 is SYGVNS. The CDR3 protein is CASSARLGVAETQYF. CDR3 in DNA: TGTGCCAGCAGTGCCCGGTTAGGGGTCGCAGAGACCCAGTACTTC.

The rearrangement links TRBV11-3 to TRBJ2-1; 10 positions agree with TRBD2. This CDR3 is 21 amino acids long. V gave up 4 bases and J gave up 0 bases; unmatched junction bases: 18. Germline loops: CDR1 SGHNT, CDR2 YENEEA. This CDR3 is CASSSPSPRASSGSSYNEQFF. CDR3 DNA sequence: TGTGCCAGCAGCTCCCCTTCCCCCAGGGCCTCTAGCGGGAGCTCCTACAATGAGCAGTTCTTC. Combining the CDR3 with reference TRBV11-3 and TRBJ2-1 gives the whole variable domain EAGVVQSPRYKIIEKKQPVAFWCNPISGHNTLYWYLQNLGQGPELLIRYENEEAVDDSQLPKDRFSAERLKGVDSTLKIQPAELGDSAVYLCASSSPSPRASSGSSYNEQFFGPGTRLTVL.